The clone carrying this TCR beta chain was found a few times. The sample is drawn from a study of beta chain features in type 1 diabetes. Of the isolated RNA, all was reverse transcribed, and so the sequenced material was expressed TCRB transcripts. The data were produced by immunoSEQ multiplex PCR, yet TCRdb's version contains in-frame clones alone and is incomplete. The table lists hundreds of thousands of clones, around a sixth of them singletons. The CDR3 is 16 amino acids. V was clipped by 6 bases and J by 0 bases, with 15 bases between them. Germline-derived CDR1 and CDR2 are MNHEY and SMNVEV (reference sequence).

The material sequenced was naive CD4+ T cells from blood. The rearrangement links TRBV27 to TRBJ1-3; D not certain. This TCR derives from a man between 18 and 29 years old in good health. The chain's CDR3 is CASSPRRTASGNTIYF. For the CDR3, the DNA is TGTGCCAGCAGCCCACGCCGGACGGCCTCTGGAAACACCATATATTTT.